The source of this T cell receptor (beta chain) is a study of blood T cell repertoires in COVID-19. Overall study context: Whether acute or convalescent, the COVID-19 samples came from the United States, Italy and Spain. T cells, B-cell-depleted T cells, or PBMCs provided the cDNA or gDNA that served as material.

The V gene end was trimmed by 5 bases and the J gene end by 7 bases; junction bases not matched to a gene: 10. The CDR3 has 14 amino acids. Germline lookup yields CDR1 SEHNR and CDR2 FQNEAQ (reference sequence). In the study's own analysis: Nucleated cell counts were estimated from reference gene primer amplification. TCRdb keeps only in-frame clones here, not all; method: immunoSEQ multiplex PCR. V and J calls and clone size are as listed in that table; D and trimming were resolved from the DNA. The data hold 150,000 to 200,000 clones, with 70% to 90% observed a single time. The receptor comes from a human donor in a cohort sampled during active COVID-19. The J gene is TRBJ2-5, the V gene TRBV7-9, with 7 bases matching TRBD1. Sequences were obtained from peripheral blood. The chain's CDR3 is CASSGRGGAGTQYF. CDR3 DNA sequence: TGTGCCAGCAGCGGCCGAGGGGGCGCGGGGACCCAGTACTTC.